The 20 T cell receptor beta chains below all came from one sample that was sequenced in a study of blood T cell repertoires in COVID-19. TCRdb's copy holds only in-frame clones and misses some; the assay was immunoSEQ multiplex PCR. Here the sample spans approximately 300,000 clones, roughly 80% being singletons. Source material: peripheral blood. These receptors were obtained from a woman between 50 and 59 years old with active or convalescent COVID-19.

The chain has TRBV12-5 and TRBJ2-7; 11 bases are a match to TRBD2. Germline trimming cut 1 base from V and 2 bases from J; bases unmatched to any gene: 1. Germline V gives CDR1 LGHNT, CDR2 FRNRAP. The CDR3 has 15 residues. Written as DNA, the CDR3 is TGTGCTAGTGGTTTGGGACTAGCGGGAACCTACGAGCAGTACTTC. Protein product: CASGLGLAGTYEQYF.

This clone came up once. This chain joins TRBV2 and TRBJ2-7; 8 bases are shared with TRBD1. Germline values: CDR1 SNHLY, CDR2 FYNNEI. V lost 6 bases, J lost 2 bases, and 18 bases stayed unmatched. The CDR3 extends over 18 amino acids. The chain's CDR3 is CASSLRTGTMGGPYEQYF. The CDR3 DNA reads as TGTGCCAGCAGCCTTAGGACAGGGACGATGGGTGGTCCCTACGAGCAGTACTTC.

This chain uses TRBV25-1 with TRBJ1-2; no firm D call. Per germline, CDR1 MGHDK and CDR2 SYGVNS. The CDR3 length is 12 residues. Deletions cut 10 bases from V and 3 bases from J, with 12 bases between. In DNA, the CDR3 is TGTGCCACCCGATACCGCGACTATGGCTACACCTTC. Translating it yields CATRYRDYGYTF.

The V call is TRBV2, the J call TRBJ1-4, with TRBD1 as a possible D gene (6 bases). CDR1 and CDR2 from the germline V gene are SNHLY and FYNNEI. CDR3 length: 16 amino acids. Trimming removed 5 bases from V and 0 bases from J, with 13 bases in between. This CDR3 reads CASSKDSPATNEKLFF. In nucleotides, the CDR3 is TGTGCCAGCAGTAAGGACAGTCCTGCAACTAATGAAAAACTGTTTTTT.

CDR3 amino acids: CASRTPGQGPMKYF. CDR3 sequence (DNA): TGTGCCAGCAGAACCCCGGGACAGGGGCCTATGAAGTACTTC. The chain recombines TRBV28 with TRBJ2-7; the match to TRBD1 covers 10 bases. Germline V gene lookup returns CDR1 MDHEN and CDR2 SYDVKM. The CDR3 length is 14 residues. V shed 6 bases and J 11 bases; nucleotides not matched to a gene: 13.

The table lists this clone with a few counts. The V call is TRBV30, the J call TRBJ2-7; 9 bases fit TRBD2. The CDR3 extends over 16 amino acids. Germline V gene sequence: CDR1 GTSNPN, CDR2 SVGIG (reference sequence). Unmatched junction bases numbered 8, after V lost 0 bases and J lost 2 bases. CDR3 bases: TGTGCCTGGAGTGTACAGGTAGCGGGGGCTACCTACGAGCAGTACTTC. Translated: CAWSVQVAGATYEQYF.

This chain links TRBV28 with TRBJ2-2; TRBD2 is a possible D gene (5 bases). This CDR3 is built from 15 residues. Trimming removed 3 bases at V and 0 bases at J, with 8 bases between. Germline V gene data show CDR1 as MDHEN and CDR2 as SYDVKM. The CDR3 here is CASSFGVANTGELFF. DNA of the CDR3: TGTGCCAGCAGTTTCGGGGTAGCGAACACCGGGGAGCTGTTTTTT.

The chain uses TRBV7-9 and TRBJ2-7; 11 bases align to TRBD1. CDR1 SEHNR and CDR2 FQNEAQ come from the germline V gene (reference sequence). The CDR3 sequence is 12 residues long. Losses at the gene ends were 11 bases for V and 5 bases for J; bases not matched to a gene: 5. The CDR3 sequence: CAVGQGADEQYF. In DNA, the CDR3 is TGTGCCGTCGGACAGGGGGCCGACGAGCAGTACTTC.

The chain carries TRBV9 and TRBJ2-7; possibly TRBD1 for D (6 bases). V was pared by 2 bases and J by 6 bases, with 12 bases between. The CDR3 consists of 13 residues. Germline CDR1 and CDR2: SGDLS and YYNGEE. The CDR3 sequence is CASSVGGLGEQYF. CDR3 in DNA: TGTGCCAGCAGCGTTGGGGGCCTCGGCGAGCAGTACTTC.

The rearrangement links TRBV30 to TRBJ2-1; 13 bases are shared with TRBD2. The germline CDR1 and CDR2 sequences are GTSNPN and SVGIG (reference sequence). Germline trimming cut 3 bases from V and 7 bases from J; bases unmatched to any gene: 6. CDR3 length: 15 amino acids. CDR3 sequence reads: CAWSRGLAGANEQFF. In nucleotides, the CDR3 is TGTGCCTGGAGCCGAGGACTAGCGGGAGCGAATGAGCAGTTCTTC.

The genes are TRBV10-3 and TRBJ2-7, with D tentatively TRBD2 (5 bases). Trimming removed 8 bases from V and 2 bases from J, with 22 bases in between. This CDR3 comprises 16 residues. The germline V gene encodes CDR1 ENHRY and CDR2 SYGVKD. The CDR3 DNA sequence: TGTGCCATCCTAAATCCGACTGGACTGGAGGCCTACGAGCAGTACTTC. Amino acid sequence: CAILNPTGLEAYEQYF.

This chain links TRBV27 with TRBJ2-1, with 7 bases fitting TRBD2. V dropped 7 bases and J dropped 6; count of bases not matched to a gene: 6. The CDR3 covers 13 residues. Looked up from germline, CDR1 is MNHEY and CDR2 is SMNVEV (reference sequence). For the CDR3, the DNA is TGTGCCAGCATGACTGTAGCGGGCAATGAGCAGTTCTTC. This gives the protein CASMTVAGNEQFF.

The chain carries TRBV28 and TRBJ2-7, with D uncertain. The CDR3 is 14 residues long. The V and J ends lost 6 bases and 2 bases respectively, with 14 bases between them. CDR1 and CDR2 from the germline V gene are MDHEN and SYDVKM. The CDR3 loop reads CASSPTGLTYEQYF. CDR3 nucleotides: TGTGCCAGCAGCCCCACGGGTCTTACCTACGAGCAGTACTTC. Looking up the rest from reference TRBV28 and TRBJ2-7 gives the full variable domain: DVKVTQSSRYLVKRTGEKVFLECVQDMDHENMFWYRQDPGLGLRLIYFSYDVKMKEKGDIPEGYSVSREKKERFSLILESASTNQTSMYLCASSPTGLTYEQYFGPGTRLTVT.

The chain links TRBV28 to TRBJ1-5, with D maybe TRBD1 (5 bases). Germline V CDR1 and CDR2: MDHEN, SYDVKM. The CDR3 contains 16 residues. Trimming pared 6 bases from V and 3 bases from J, leaving 18 bases between. The CDR3 protein is CASSLQTGGPNQPQHF. In nucleotides, the CDR3 is TGTGCCAGCAGCCTACAAACCGGGGGACCCAATCAGCCCCAGCATTTT.

The J gene is TRBJ1-2, the V gene TRBV18; D remains ambiguous. Trimming took 3 bases from V and 8 from J, leaving 13 bases between them. The CDR3 has 13 residues. Germline CDR1 is KGHSH and CDR2 is LQKENI. The chain's CDR3 is CASSPAERLGYTF. Written as DNA, the CDR3 is TGTGCCAGCTCACCTGCCGAGCGTTTAGGCTACACCTTC.

V usage is TRBV30 and J usage is TRBJ1-2, with D hard to call. This CDR3 comprises 12 residues. V lost 4 bases to trimming and J lost 3 bases, with 9 bases between them. CDR1 GTSNPN and CDR2 SVGIG come from the germline V gene (reference sequence). CDR3 sequence: CAWKRHDYGYTF. CDR3 DNA: TGTGCCTGGAAGCGGCACGACTATGGCTACACCTTC.

This sequence joins TRBV28 and TRBJ2-2; a weak D match, TRBD2 (6 bases). With 1 base removed from V and 5 bases from J, the gap between germline ends came to 14 bases. CDR1 is MDHEN and CDR2 is SYDVKM in the germline V gene. The length of the CDR3 is 16 residues. The chain's CDR3 is CASSLFRERRTGELFF. For the CDR3, the DNA is TGTGCCAGCAGTTTATTTCGGGAGCGGAGGACCGGGGAGCTGTTTTTT.

The chain links TRBV2 to TRBJ1-2, with D possibly TRBD1 on 5 matching bases. The germline V gene has CDR1 SNHLY and CDR2 FYNNEI. Trimming left V 4 bases short and J 0 bases short, with 6 bases between. The CDR3 covers 13 residues. CDR3 bases: TGTGCCAGCAGTGGACAGCCTAACTATGGCTACACCTTC. Its protein is CASSGQPNYGYTF.

This chain joins TRBV6-5 and TRBJ2-1; no reliable D call. From germline, CDR1 is MNHEY and CDR2 SVGAGI. The V end was cut by 6 bases, the J end by 12 bases, with 12 bases between. The CDR3 is 11 amino acids. CDR3 nucleotide sequence: TGTGCCAGCAGCAACAGTCTGCGGCAGTTCTTC. As protein: CASSNSLRQFF.

This clone was seen a handful of times. V and J are TRBV13 and TRBJ2-7; 13 nucleotides agree with TRBD2. This CDR3 has 18 amino acids. J was trimmed by 1 base and V by 5 bases; bases with no gene match: 11. The V gene's germline CDR1 is PRHDT and CDR2 FYEKMQ (reference sequence). The CDR3 DNA reads as TGTGCCAGCAGCCTAGTGGGACTAGCGGGAAAGGGGTCCTACGAGCAGTACTTC. Translation gives CASSLVGLAGKGSYEQYF.